The rows below give T cell receptor beta chains drawn from one sample of a study of T cell repertoires and HLA-DP antigens. The antigens of these receptors remain unknown. Sequencing used immunoSEQ multiplex PCR; TCRdb keeps in-frame clones, though not all of them. The top ten clones hold around 1.7% of a sample with approximately 90,000 clones, 86% of them seen once. Sequencing input: CD4+ T cells from PBMCs. The receptor set was obtained from a man aged 50-60 years in good health and CMV-seronegative. CDR3s include the opening cysteine and the closing phenylalanine or tryptophan. A D gene is named only where the DNA matches it firmly. Where a row states a size, it is once, few, many or the class of an expanded clone; other rows omit it.

abundance: NA; v_gene: TRBV6-5; j_gene: TRBJ1-1; d_gene: TRBD1; CDR3aa: CASSLSGTGGTEAFF; CDR3nt: TGTGCCAGCAGTTTATCAGGGACAGGGGGCACTGAAGCTTTCTTT
abundance: NA; v_gene: TRBV5-5; j_gene: TRBJ1-5; d_gene: NA; CDR3aa: CASSPWESQPQHF; CDR3nt: TGTGCCAGCAGCCCGTGGGAGAGTCAGCCCCAGCATTTT
abundance: NA; v_gene: TRBV19; j_gene: TRBJ2-5; d_gene: TRBD1; CDR3aa: CASSVGTAQETQYF; CDR3nt: TGTGCCAGTAGTGTAGGGACAGCCCAAGAGACCCAGTACTTC
abundance: NA; v_gene: TRBV19; j_gene: TRBJ2-1; d_gene: NA; CDR3aa: CASSIDLLAGNEQFF; CDR3nt: TGTGCCAGTAGTATCGACCTCCTCGCTGGCAATGAGCAGTTCTTC
abundance: few; v_gene: TRBV7-9; j_gene: TRBJ1-2; d_gene: NA; CDR3aa: CASSSPGRINYGYTF; CDR3nt: TGTGCCAGCAGCTCCCCCGGCAGGATAAACTATGGCTACACCTTC
abundance: NA; v_gene: TRBV9; j_gene: TRBJ2-3; d_gene: TRBD2; CDR3aa: CASSVATSGRTDTQYF; CDR3nt: TGTGCCAGCAGCGTAGCAACTAGCGGGCGCACAGATACGCAGTATTTT
abundance: NA; v_gene: TRBV5-1; j_gene: TRBJ2-3; d_gene: NA; CDR3aa: CASTRDRIGGGSDTQYF; CDR3nt: TGCGCCAGCACCAGGGACAGGATTGGGGGGGGATCAGATACGCAGTATTTT
abundance: once; v_gene: TRBV11-3; j_gene: TRBJ2-6; d_gene: TRBD1; CDR3aa: CASSFTGVPGANVLTF; CDR3nt: TGTGCCAGCAGTTTCACAGGGGTTCCTGGGGCCAACGTCCTGACTTTC
abundance: NA; v_gene: TRBV7-9; j_gene: TRBJ1-3; d_gene: TRBD1; CDR3aa: CASSPGQAGAYGNTIYF; CDR3nt: TGTGCCAGCAGCCCCGGACAGGCAGGAGCCTATGGAAACACCATATATTTT
abundance: NA; v_gene: TRBV7-2; j_gene: TRBJ2-7; d_gene: NA; CDR3aa: CASSLGGLIGYEQYF; CDR3nt: TGTGCCAGCAGCTTAGGAGGGTTAATTGGATACGAGCAGTACTTC
abundance: NA; v_gene: TRBV5-6; j_gene: TRBJ2-7; d_gene: TRBD1; CDR3aa: CASSDTGTGSPEQYF; CDR3nt: TGTGCCAGCAGCGACACCGGGACAGGTTCCCCCGAGCAGTACTTC
abundance: NA; v_gene: TRBV30; j_gene: TRBJ1-1; d_gene: TRBD1; CDR3aa: CAWMTGRLEAFF; CDR3nt: TGTGCCTGGATGACAGGGCGACTTGAAGCTTTCTTT
abundance: once; v_gene: TRBV5-1; j_gene: TRBJ2-5; d_gene: TRBD2; CDR3aa: CASSTELSGGFGTQYF; CDR3nt: TGCGCCAGCAGCACGGAACTTAGCGGGGGGTTCGGGACCCAGTACTTC
abundance: NA; v_gene: TRBV18; j_gene: TRBJ1-1; d_gene: NA; CDR3aa: CASSPRQINTEAFF; CDR3nt: TGTGCCAGCTCACCACGACAGATAAACACTGAAGCTTTCTTT
abundance: once; v_gene: TRBV5-5; j_gene: TRBJ2-3; d_gene: NA; CDR3aa: CASSLILAMDTQYF; CDR3nt: TGTGCCAGCAGCCTAATATTAGCGATGGATACGCAGTATTTT
abundance: NA; v_gene: TRBV7-2; j_gene: TRBJ2-3; d_gene: NA; CDR3aa: CASSFTTSGLSTDTQYF; CDR3nt: TGTGCCAGCAGCTTTACCACTTCGGGACTTAGCACAGATACGCAGTATTTT
abundance: NA; v_gene: TRBV7-2; j_gene: TRBJ2-7; d_gene: NA; CDR3aa: CASSLEARGVTYEQYF; CDR3nt: TGTGCCAGCAGCTTAGAAGCCAGGGGGGTTACCTACGAGCAGTACTTC
abundance: NA; v_gene: TRBV2; j_gene: TRBJ2-5; d_gene: TRBD1; CDR3aa: CASRKTGVGQETQYF; CDR3nt: TGTGCCAGCAGGAAAACAGGGGTGGGCCAAGAGACCCAGTACTTC
abundance: NA; v_gene: TRBV5-4; j_gene: TRBJ2-5; d_gene: TRBD2; CDR3aa: CASRTDSGRWETQYF; CDR3nt: TGTGCCAGCAGAACTGATAGCGGGAGATGGGAGACCCAGTACTTC
abundance: NA; v_gene: TRBV4-3; j_gene: TRBJ1-4; d_gene: NA; CDR3aa: CASSQDKTVINEKLFF; CDR3nt: TGCGCCAGCAGCCAAGATAAAACAGTGATTAATGAAAAACTGTTTTTT
abundance: NA; v_gene: TRBV29-1; j_gene: TRBJ1-1; d_gene: TRBD1; CDR3aa: CSTGTEGLNTEAFF; CDR3nt: TGCAGCACAGGGACAGAAGGATTGAACACTGAAGCTTTCTTT
abundance: NA; v_gene: TRBV5-4; j_gene: TRBJ1-4; d_gene: NA; CDR3aa: CASSLQGPATNEKLFF; CDR3nt: TGTGCCAGCAGCTTACAGGGACCGGCAACTAATGAAAAACTGTTTTTT
abundance: NA; v_gene: TRBV5-8; j_gene: TRBJ2-2; d_gene: TRBD2; CDR3aa: CASSLGLAGETGELFF; CDR3nt: TGTGCCAGCAGCTTGGGGCTAGCGGGGGAGACCGGGGAGCTGTTTTTT
abundance: NA; v_gene: TRBV30; j_gene: TRBJ1-5; d_gene: NA; CDR3aa: CASGLDSNQPQHF; CDR3nt: TGTGCCTCGGGCCTCGATAGCAATCAGCCCCAGCATTTT
abundance: NA; v_gene: TRBV6-1; j_gene: TRBJ1-2; d_gene: TRBD1; CDR3aa: CASRAGTGGSRGYTF; CDR3nt: TGTGCCAGCAGAGCCGGGACAGGGGGCAGCAGGGGCTACACCTTC
abundance: NA; v_gene: TRBV9; j_gene: TRBJ1-3; d_gene: NA; CDR3aa: CASSVTDGSGNTIYF; CDR3nt: TGTGCCAGCAGCGTAACCGACGGCTCTGGAAACACCATATATTTT
abundance: NA; v_gene: TRBV21-1; j_gene: TRBJ2-3; d_gene: NA; CDR3aa: CASSKVRWQSTDTQYF; CDR3nt: TGTGCCAGCAGCAAAGTAAGGTGGCAATCCACAGATACGCAGTATTTT
abundance: NA; v_gene: TRBV20-1; j_gene: TRBJ1-2; d_gene: NA; CDR3aa: CSAAGWYGYTF; CDR3nt: TGCAGTGCTGCAGGGTGGTATGGCTACACCTTC